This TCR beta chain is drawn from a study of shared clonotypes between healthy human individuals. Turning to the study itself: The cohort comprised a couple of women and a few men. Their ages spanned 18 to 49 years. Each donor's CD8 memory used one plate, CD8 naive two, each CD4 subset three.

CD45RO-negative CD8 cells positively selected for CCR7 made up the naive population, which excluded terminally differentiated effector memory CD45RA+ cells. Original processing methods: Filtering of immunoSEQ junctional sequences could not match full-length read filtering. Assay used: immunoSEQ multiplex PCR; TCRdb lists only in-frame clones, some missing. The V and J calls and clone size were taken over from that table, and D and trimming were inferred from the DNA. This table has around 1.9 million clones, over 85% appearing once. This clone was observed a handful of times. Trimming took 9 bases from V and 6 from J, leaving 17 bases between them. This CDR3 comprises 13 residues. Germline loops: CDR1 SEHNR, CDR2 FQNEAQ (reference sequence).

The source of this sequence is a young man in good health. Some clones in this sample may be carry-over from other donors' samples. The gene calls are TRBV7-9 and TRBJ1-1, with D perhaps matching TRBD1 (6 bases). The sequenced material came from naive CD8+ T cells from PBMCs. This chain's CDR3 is CASKDSDSSEAFF. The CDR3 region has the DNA TGTGCCAGTAAGGACAGTGATTCTTCTGAAGCTTTCTTT. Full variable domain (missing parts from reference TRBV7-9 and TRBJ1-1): DTGVSQNPRHKITKRGQNVTFRCDPISEHNRLYWYRQTLGQGPEFLTYFQNEAQLEKSRLLSDRFSAERPKGSFSTLEIQRTEQGDSAMYLCASKDSDSSEAFFGQGTRLTVV.